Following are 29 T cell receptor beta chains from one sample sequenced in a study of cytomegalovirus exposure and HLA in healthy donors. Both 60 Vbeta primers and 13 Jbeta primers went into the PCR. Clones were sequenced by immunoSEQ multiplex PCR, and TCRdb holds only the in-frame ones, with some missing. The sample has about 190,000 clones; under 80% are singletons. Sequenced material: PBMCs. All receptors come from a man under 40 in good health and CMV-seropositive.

As DNA, the CDR3 is TGTGCCAGTAGCGTCCCAGGGGGTGGCTATGGCTACACCTTC. This translates into CASSVPGGGYGYTF. The chain employs TRBV19 and TRBJ1-2, with 7 bases lining up with TRBD1. The junction had 8 bases not matched to a gene; V was cut back by 6 bases and J by 4 bases. The CDR3 spans 14 residues. CDR1 and CDR2 (germline): LNHDA, SQIVND (reference sequence).

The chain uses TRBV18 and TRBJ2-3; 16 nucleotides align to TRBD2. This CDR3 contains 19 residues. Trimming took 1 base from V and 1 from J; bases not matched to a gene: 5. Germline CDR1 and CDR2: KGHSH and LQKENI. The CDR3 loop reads CASSPLGLAGGQRTDTQYF. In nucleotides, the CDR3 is TGTGCCAGCTCACCACTGGGACTAGCGGGGGGGCAACGCACAGATACGCAGTATTTT.

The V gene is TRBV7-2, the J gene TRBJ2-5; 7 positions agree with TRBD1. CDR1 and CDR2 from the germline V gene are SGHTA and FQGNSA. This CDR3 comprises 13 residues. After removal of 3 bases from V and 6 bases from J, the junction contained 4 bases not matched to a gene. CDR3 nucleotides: TGTGCCAGCAGCTTCCAGGGGGAGCAGACCCAGTACTTC. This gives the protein CASSFQGEQTQYF.

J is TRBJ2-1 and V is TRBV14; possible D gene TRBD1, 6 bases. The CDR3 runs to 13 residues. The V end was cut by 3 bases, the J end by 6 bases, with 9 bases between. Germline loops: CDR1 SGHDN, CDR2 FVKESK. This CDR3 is CASSHRGGNEQFF. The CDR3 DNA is TGTGCCAGCAGCCACAGAGGGGGCAATGAGCAGTTCTTC.

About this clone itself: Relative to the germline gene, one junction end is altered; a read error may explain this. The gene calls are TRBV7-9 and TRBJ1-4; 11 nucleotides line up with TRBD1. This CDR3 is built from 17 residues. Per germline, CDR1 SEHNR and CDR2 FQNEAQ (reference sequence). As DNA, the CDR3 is TGTTCCAGCACCCCTGAGGTCGGACAGGGGGCTCGTGGGAAACTGTTTTTT. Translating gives CSSTPEVGQGARGKLFF.

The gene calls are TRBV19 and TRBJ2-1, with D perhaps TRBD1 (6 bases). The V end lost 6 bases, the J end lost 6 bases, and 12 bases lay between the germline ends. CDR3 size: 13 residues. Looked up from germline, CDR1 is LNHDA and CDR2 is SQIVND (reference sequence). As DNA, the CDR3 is TGTGCCAGTAGCTCGGACAGCCGCAATGAGCAGTTCTTC. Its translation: CASSSDSRNEQFF.

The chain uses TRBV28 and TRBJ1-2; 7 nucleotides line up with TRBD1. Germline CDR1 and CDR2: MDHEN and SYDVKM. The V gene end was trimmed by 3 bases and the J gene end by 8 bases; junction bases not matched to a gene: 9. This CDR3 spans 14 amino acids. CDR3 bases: TGTGCCAGCAGTTTTGAACAGGGGATCAGAGGCTACACCTTC. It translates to CASSFEQGIRGYTF.

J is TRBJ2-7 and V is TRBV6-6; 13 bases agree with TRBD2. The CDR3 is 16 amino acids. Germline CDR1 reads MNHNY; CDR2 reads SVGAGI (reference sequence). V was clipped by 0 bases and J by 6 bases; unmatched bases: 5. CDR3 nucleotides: TGTGCCAGCAGTTACTCGAAACTAGCGGGAGGGCTCGAGCAGTACTTC. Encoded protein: CASSYSKLAGGLEQYF.

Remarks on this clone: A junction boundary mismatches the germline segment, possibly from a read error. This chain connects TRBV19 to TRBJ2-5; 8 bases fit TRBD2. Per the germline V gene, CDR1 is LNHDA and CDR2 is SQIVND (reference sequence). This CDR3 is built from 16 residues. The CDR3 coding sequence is TGTGCCAGTAGCTCCCGAGGGTTAGCGGGGCTAGAGGCCCAGTACTTC. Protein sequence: CASSSRGLAGLEAQYF.

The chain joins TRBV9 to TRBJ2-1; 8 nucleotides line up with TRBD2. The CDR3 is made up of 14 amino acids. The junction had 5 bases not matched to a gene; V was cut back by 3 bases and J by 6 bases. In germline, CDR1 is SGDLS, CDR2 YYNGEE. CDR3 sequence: CASSAGGQGNEQFF. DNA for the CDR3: TGTGCCAGCAGCGCGGGGGGGCAGGGCAATGAGCAGTTCTTC.

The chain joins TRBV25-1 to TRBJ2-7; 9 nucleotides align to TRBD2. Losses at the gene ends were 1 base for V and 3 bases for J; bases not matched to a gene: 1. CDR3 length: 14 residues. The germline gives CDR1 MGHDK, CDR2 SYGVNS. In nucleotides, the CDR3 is TGTGCCAGCAGTGAATCTAGCGGGATCTACGAGCAGTACTTC. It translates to CASSESSGIYEQYF.

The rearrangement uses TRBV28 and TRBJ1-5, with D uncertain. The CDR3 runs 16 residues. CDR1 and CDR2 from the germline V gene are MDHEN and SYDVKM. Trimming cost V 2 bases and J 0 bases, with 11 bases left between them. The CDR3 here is CASSLSRGYSNQPQHF. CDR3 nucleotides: TGTGCCAGCAGTTTAAGTCGGGGTTATAGCAATCAGCCCCAGCATTTT. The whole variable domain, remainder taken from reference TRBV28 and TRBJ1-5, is DVKVTQSSRYLVKRTGEKVFLECVQDMDHENMFWYRQDPGLGLRLIYFSYDVKMKEKGDIPEGYSVSREKKERFSLILESASTNQTSMYLCASSLSRGYSNQPQHFGDGTRLSIL.

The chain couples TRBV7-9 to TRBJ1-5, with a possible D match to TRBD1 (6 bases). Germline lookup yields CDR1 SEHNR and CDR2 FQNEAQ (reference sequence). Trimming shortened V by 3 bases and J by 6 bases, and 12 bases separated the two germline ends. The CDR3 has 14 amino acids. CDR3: CASSLNQGPQPQHF. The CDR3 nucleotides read TGTGCCAGCAGCTTGAACCAGGGGCCTCAGCCCCAGCATTTT.

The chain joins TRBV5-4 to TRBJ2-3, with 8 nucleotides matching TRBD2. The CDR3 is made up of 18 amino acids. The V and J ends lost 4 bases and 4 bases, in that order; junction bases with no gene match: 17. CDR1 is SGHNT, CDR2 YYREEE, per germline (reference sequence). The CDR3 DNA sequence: TGTGCCAGCAGCGTGGGAGTAGCGGGATTAGAGCGGGCAGATACGCAGTATTTT. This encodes CASSVGVAGLERADTQYF.

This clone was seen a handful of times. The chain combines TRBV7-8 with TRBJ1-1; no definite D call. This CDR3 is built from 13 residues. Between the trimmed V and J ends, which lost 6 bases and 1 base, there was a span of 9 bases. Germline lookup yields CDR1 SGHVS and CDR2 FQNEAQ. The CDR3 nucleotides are TGTGCCAGCAGTCTCCCAGGGAACACTGAAGCTTTCTTT. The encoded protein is CASSLPGNTEAFF.

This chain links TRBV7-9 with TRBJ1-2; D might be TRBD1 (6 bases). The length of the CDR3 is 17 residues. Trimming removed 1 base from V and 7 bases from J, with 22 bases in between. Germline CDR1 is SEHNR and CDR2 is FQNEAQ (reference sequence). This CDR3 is CASSLGSARGAWGGYTF. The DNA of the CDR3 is TGTGCCAGCAGCTTAGGATCGGCCCGGGGGGCATGGGGTGGCTACACCTTC.

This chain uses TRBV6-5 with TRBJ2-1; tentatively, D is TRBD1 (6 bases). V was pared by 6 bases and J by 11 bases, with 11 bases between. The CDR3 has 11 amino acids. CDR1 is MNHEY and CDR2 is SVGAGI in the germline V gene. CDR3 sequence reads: CASSFTGQQFF. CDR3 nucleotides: TGTGCCAGCAGCTTTACAGGGCAGCAGTTCTTC.

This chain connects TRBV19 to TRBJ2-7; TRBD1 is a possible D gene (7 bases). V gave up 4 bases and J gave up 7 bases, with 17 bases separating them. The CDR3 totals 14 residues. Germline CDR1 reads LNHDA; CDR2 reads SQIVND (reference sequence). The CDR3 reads CASSSGTVTGEQYF. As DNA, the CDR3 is TGTGCCAGTAGTAGCGGGACAGTGACTGGGGAGCAGTACTTC.

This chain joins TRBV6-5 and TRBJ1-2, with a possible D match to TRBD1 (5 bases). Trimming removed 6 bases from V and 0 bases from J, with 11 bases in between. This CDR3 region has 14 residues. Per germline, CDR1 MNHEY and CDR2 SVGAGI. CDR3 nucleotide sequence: TGTGCCAGCAGGCTTGAGACAGCTAACTATGGCTACACCTTC. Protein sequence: CASRLETANYGYTF.

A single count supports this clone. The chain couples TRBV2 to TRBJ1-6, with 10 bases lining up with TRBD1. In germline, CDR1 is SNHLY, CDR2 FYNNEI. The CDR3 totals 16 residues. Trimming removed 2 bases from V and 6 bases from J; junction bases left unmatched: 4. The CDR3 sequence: CASSEQGQGSNSPLHF. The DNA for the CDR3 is TGTGCCAGCAGTGAACAGGGACAGGGGTCTAATTCACCCCTCCACTTT.

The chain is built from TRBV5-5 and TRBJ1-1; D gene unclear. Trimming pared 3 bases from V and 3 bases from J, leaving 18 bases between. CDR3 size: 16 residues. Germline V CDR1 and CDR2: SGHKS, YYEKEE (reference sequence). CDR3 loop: CASSSHNPDEDTEAFF. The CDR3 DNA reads TGTGCCAGCAGCTCCCATAACCCGGATGAGGACACTGAAGCTTTCTTT.

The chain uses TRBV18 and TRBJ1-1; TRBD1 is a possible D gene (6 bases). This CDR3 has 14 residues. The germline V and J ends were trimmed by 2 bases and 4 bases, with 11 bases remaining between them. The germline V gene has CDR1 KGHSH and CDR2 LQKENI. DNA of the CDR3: TGTGCCAGCTCACCAGATAGACAGGCCACTGAAGCTTTCTTT. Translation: CASSPDRQATEAFF.

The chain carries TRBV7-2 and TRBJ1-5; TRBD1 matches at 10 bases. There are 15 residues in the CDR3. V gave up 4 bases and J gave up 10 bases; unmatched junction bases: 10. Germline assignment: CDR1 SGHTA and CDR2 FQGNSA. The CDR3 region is CASSSGQGMGEPQHF. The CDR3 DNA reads TGTGCCAGCAGCTCGGGACAGGGGATGGGTGAACCCCAGCATTTT.

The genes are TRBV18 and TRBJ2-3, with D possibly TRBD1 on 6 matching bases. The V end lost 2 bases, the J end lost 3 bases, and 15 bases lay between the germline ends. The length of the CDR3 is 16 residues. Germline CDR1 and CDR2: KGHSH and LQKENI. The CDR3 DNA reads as TGTGCCAGCTCACCAGGGCGCAGGGGCGGTACAGATACGCAGTATTTT. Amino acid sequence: CASSPGRRGGTDTQYF.

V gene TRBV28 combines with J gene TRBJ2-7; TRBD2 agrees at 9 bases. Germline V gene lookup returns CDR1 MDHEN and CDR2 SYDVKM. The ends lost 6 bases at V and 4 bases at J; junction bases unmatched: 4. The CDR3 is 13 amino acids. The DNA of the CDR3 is TGTGCCAGCAGGAGGACTAGCGCTTACGAGCAGTACTTC. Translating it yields CASRRTSAYEQYF.

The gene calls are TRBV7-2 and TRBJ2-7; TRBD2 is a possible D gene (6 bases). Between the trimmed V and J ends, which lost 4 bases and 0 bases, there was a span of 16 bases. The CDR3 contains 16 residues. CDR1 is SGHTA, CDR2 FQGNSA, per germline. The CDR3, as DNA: TGTGCCAGCAGCTCGTGGGCGGGGAGGAGCTCCTACGAGCAGTACTTC. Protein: CASSSWAGRSSYEQYF.

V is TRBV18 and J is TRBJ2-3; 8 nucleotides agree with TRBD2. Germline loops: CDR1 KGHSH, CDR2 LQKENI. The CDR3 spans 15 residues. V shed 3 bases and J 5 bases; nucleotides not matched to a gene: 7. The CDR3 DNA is TGTGCCAGCTCACCCCCGGGGGGGCCGGGAGATACGCAGTATTTT. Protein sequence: CASSPPGGPGDTQYF.

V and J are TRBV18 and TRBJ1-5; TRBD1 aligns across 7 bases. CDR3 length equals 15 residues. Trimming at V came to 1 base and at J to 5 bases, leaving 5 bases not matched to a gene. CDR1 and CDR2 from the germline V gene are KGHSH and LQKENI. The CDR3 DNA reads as TGTGCCAGCTCACCACGACAGGGACAAGATCAGCCCCAGCATTTT. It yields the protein CASSPRQGQDQPQHF.

The CDR3 coding sequence is TGTGCCAGCAGCCAAGAAGGCGGGGACCGGCCCAAGTGGGAGCAGTTCTTC. Residues: CASSQEGGDRPKWEQFF. The chain has TRBV4-2 and TRBJ2-1, with D possibly being TRBD2 (6 bases). CDR1 and CDR2 from the germline V gene are LGHNA and YNFKEQ. Trimming shortened V by 0 bases and J by 10 bases, and 22 bases separated the two germline ends. This CDR3 contains 17 residues.